This TCR beta chain was obtained from a study of regulatory T cells in long-lasting Graves disease. Regarding time point: persistent/refractory GD, antithyroid drugs over 5 years with positive TRAb. Extracted RNA from PBMCs served as the source of the TCR library. CDR3 length: 13 amino acids. Germline V gives CDR1 SQVTM, CDR2 ANQGSEA. V was shortened by 7 bases and J by 3 bases, with 13 bases between the two germline ends. The count of this clonotype is one. With iRepertoire HTBI primers and Arm-PCR of CDR3 regions, TCR beta libraries were built. TCRdb passed the multiplex PCR reads through MiXCR, listing each CDR3 protein once. The profile covers 600,000 to 850,000 distinct CDR3 sequences, with around 30% appearing a single time and 35% to 55% taken by the ten largest.

The TCR comes from a female donor with Graves disease. The sample consisted of peripheral blood mononuclear cells (PBMCs), taken when the disease was refractory, from a patient treated with antithyroid drugs. The chain has TRBV29-1 and TRBJ1-5; no reliable D call. CDR3 sequence: CSAGLGYNQPQHF. Here the CDR3 DNA reads TGCAGCGCCGGACTGGGGTACAATCAGCCCCAGCATTTT.